This TCR beta chain was identified during a study of CD8+CD57+ T cells in acquired aplastic anemia. Across the study: Sorted CD4+ and CD8+ cell DNA averaged around 3.5 ug.

Notes on the study in general: Roughly 28 was the count of CD8+ CDR3 sequences that patients shared with controls. For CD8+ Simpson's diversity, patients and controls showed no significant difference.

Points on this clonotype: Its specificity is unknown.

Before being chosen for sequencing, patients had shown CD8+CD57+ cell expansion by flow cytometry. Profiling that covered TCR beta VDJ and CDR3 relied on genomic DNA as its template. Via MiXCR, TCRdb re-called the reads, giving one row per CDR3 protein. The sample holds about 240,000 distinct CDR3 sequences, around 43% seen once. Trimming removed 8 bases at V and 0 bases at J, with 20 bases between. The germline gives CDR1 SGHDN, CDR2 FVKESK. This CDR3 is built from 16 residues. The chain links TRBV14 to TRBJ2-7; D assignment may be TRBD1 or TRBD2 (5 bases each). This sequence was found in a human donor with aplastic anemia. Material for sequencing was sorted CD4+, CD8+, or CD8+CD57+ T cells (not recorded which) from PBMCs. CDR3 nucleotide sequence: TGTGCCAGCTCGCCACCAAGGGCAGGGAGCTCCTACGAGCAGTACTTC. Translating gives CASSPPRAGSSYEQYF.